These 5 T cell receptor beta chains came from one sample sequenced in a study of CD8+ T cells in alopecia areata. It was cDNA, reverse transcribed from extracted RNA, that served as the sequencing template. Method: immunoSEQ multiplex PCR; TCRdb's copy keeps in-frame clones and lacks some. Singletons are absent from the sample, which has roughly 260,000 clones. Sorting of pooled cutaneous lymph node cells was based on CD4, CD8alpha, NKG2D, NKG2ACE and other markers. The material sequenced was CD4+ T cells sorted from a lymph node. Receptor source: a C3H/HeJ mouse with alopecia areata. MHC haplotype: H2-k.

Of note for this clone: Mouse names are used for the genes. The read terminates 4 residues ahead of where the CDR3 ends, so the germline J gene completes it. V gene TRBV13-1 combines with J gene TRBJ2-7; the match to TRBD2 covers 10 bases. This CDR3 has 14 residues. CDR1 and CDR2 from the germline V gene are NSHNY and SYGAGN. CDR3 sequence: CASSDPGGADEQYF. The sequenced part of the CDR3 DNA is TGTGCCAGCAGTGACCCTGGGGGGGCGGAT.

This clone was observed a handful of times. Genes and germline are mouse. The missing CDR3 end, 4 residues past where the read stops, is filled in from the germline J gene. The chain couples TRBV1 to TRBJ1-1; 11 nucleotides agree with TRBD1. The V and J ends lost 4 bases and 3 bases, in that order; junction bases with no gene match: 1. Looked up from germline, CDR1 is NSQYPW and CDR2 is LRSPGD (reference sequence). This CDR3 spans 14 amino acids. The CDR3 spells CTCSGTGGYTEVFF. CDR3 DNA, as far as it was read: TGCACCTGCAGTGGGACAGGGGGCTACACA.

For this clone: Any gene name here is a mouse gene name. Sequencing ends 4 residues short of the CDR3 end; the germline J gene provides the rest. This specimen includes other DNA sequences encoding the same CDR3. The chain employs TRBV5 and TRBJ2-4; D is uncertain. This CDR3 comprises 14 residues. V was pared by 0 bases and J by 0 bases, with 4 bases between. Per germline, CDR1 LGHNA and CDR2 YNLKQL (reference sequence). CDR3 protein: CASSQEGSQNTLYF. The CDR3 bases that were read are TGTGCCAGCAGCCAAGAGGGGAGTCAAAAC.

The sample holds a few counts of this clone. Gene names denote mouse genes. The read gets to within 4 residues of the CDR3 end, and the germline J gene fills in the rest. This chain uses TRBV13-3 with TRBJ2-2; perhaps TRBD1 as D (6 bases). Germline CDR1 and CDR2: NNHDY and SYVADS. Trimming cost V 1 base and J 3 bases, with 7 bases left between them. The CDR3 spans 14 residues. CDR3 DNA, as far as it was read: TGTGCCAGCAGTGATCCAGGGGACACCGGG. Amino acids: CASSDPGDTG. The full-length CDR3 reads as CASSDPGDTGQLYF.

Note on this clone: Any gene name here is a mouse gene name. Read coverage stops 4 residues before the CDR3 terminus; the germline J gene supplies the remainder. The chain links TRBV3 to TRBJ2-5; D is uncertain. The CDR3 is 14 amino acids. V shed 1 base and J shed 3 bases, with 8 bases lying between them. Germline V gives CDR1 SNHLY, CDR2 FYNGKV (reference sequence). CDR3 protein: CASSLVQQQDTQYF. The DNA read from the CDR3 is TGTGCCAGCAGCTTAGTCCAGCAACAAGAC.